This T cell receptor (beta chain) was identified in a study of type 1 and type 2 diabetes patients. Ten or more counts support this clonotype. What it binds is not known. Points from the study as a whole: Between type 2 diabetes and control samples, V and J usage averaged about 0.97 correlation.

Amplification started from genomic DNA. Multiplex PCR with 30 forward and 13 reverse primers amplified the TCR beta CDR3. TCRdb analysed the multiplex PCR reads with MiXCR anew, one entry per CDR3 protein. The top ten hold approximately 14% of the sample, which has about 290,000 distinct CDR3 sequences, roughly 50% seen once. The specimen sequenced was peripheral blood mononuclear cells (PBMCs). The TCR comes from a man younger than 30 with type 2 diabetes.

CDR3 coding DNA: TGTGCCAGCAGGGATCTTAGCACTGAAGCTTTCTTT. It encodes CASRDLSTEAFF. This rearrangement joins TRBV14 to TRBJ1-1, with no clear D. V shed 6 bases and J shed 4 bases, with 9 bases lying between them. This CDR3 is built from 12 residues. CDR1 SGHDN and CDR2 FVKESK come from the germline V gene.